These T cell receptor beta chains were read from a single sample in a study of response to subunit inactivated influenza vaccine. Via MiXCR, TCRdb re-called the RT-PCR reads, giving one row per CDR3 protein. The sample has 550,000 to 800,000 distinct CDR3 sequences, 15% to 19% seen once. The source material was PBMCs from blood, sampled 11 to 12 days after vaccination. The receptors originated from a man in his fifties who received an inactivated influenza vaccine. The CDR3 runs from the conserved cysteine through the conserved F or W. The D gene is left open where the match is weak. The size field is filled for only some rows; it gives once, few, many or a size class.

d_gene: TRBD1
abundance: few
v_gene: TRBV5-1
j_gene: TRBJ1-3
CDR3nt: TGCGCCAGCAGCCCGGGACAGACGAACACCATATATTTT
CDR3aa: CASSPGQTNTIYF

d_gene: NA
abundance: NA
v_gene: TRBV3-1
j_gene: TRBJ2-1
CDR3nt: TGTGCCAGCAACCTGACGTATCCCGCGGATGAGCAGTTCTTC
CDR3aa: CASNLTYPADEQFF

d_gene: NA
abundance: NA
v_gene: TRBV7-8
j_gene: TRBJ2-4
CDR3nt: TGTGCCAGCAGCCTTAGGCCAGTCGGGGCCAAAAACATTCAGTACTTC
CDR3aa: CASSLRPVGAKNIQYF

d_gene: NA
abundance: few
v_gene: TRBV5-5
j_gene: TRBJ1-1
CDR3nt: TGTGCCAGCAGCTTGGACCAGGGGCACACTGAAGCTTTCTTT
CDR3aa: CASSLDQGHTEAFF

d_gene: NA
abundance: NA
v_gene: TRBV4-3
j_gene: TRBJ2-7
CDR3nt: TGCGCCAGCAGCCGAATCGGCGAGCAGTACTTC
CDR3aa: CASSRIGEQYF

d_gene: NA
abundance: many
v_gene: TRBV3-1
j_gene: TRBJ1-5
CDR3nt: TGTGCCAGCGGGGGGAGGAGCAATCAGCCCCAGCATTTT
CDR3aa: CASGGRSNQPQHF

d_gene: NA
abundance: NA
v_gene: TRBV4-1
j_gene: TRBJ2-1
CDR3nt: TGCGCCAGCAGCCAAGTCGTAGCCGAACCCTACAATGAGCAGTTCTTC
CDR3aa: CASSQVVAEPYNEQFF

d_gene: NA
abundance: many
v_gene: TRBV12-3/TRBV12-4
j_gene: TRBJ1-6
CDR3nt: TGTGCCAGCAGTTTGTCACAGGATAATTCACCCCTCCACTTT
CDR3aa: CASSLSQDNSPLHF

d_gene: TRBD1
abundance: few
v_gene: TRBV28
j_gene: TRBJ2-3
CDR3nt: TGTGCCAGCAGTTTAAACACAGGGGGCGTAGATACGCAGTATTTT
CDR3aa: CASSLNTGGVDTQYF

d_gene: TRBD1
abundance: NA
v_gene: TRBV18
j_gene: TRBJ1-3
CDR3nt: TGTGCCAGCTCAAAACCCGGACAGGCGGAAGGAAACACCATATATTTT
CDR3aa: CASSKPGQAEGNTIYF

d_gene: NA
abundance: few
v_gene: TRBV20-1
j_gene: TRBJ2-5
CDR3nt: TGCAGTGCCTGGGGAGGTGACGGGGAGACCCAGTACTTC
CDR3aa: CSAWGGDGETQYF

d_gene: NA
abundance: few
v_gene: TRBV7-9
j_gene: TRBJ2-1
CDR3nt: TGTGCCAGCAGCTTAGTCGCGCGGGGCTCCTACAATGAGCAGTTCTTC
CDR3aa: CASSLVARGSYNEQFF

d_gene: TRBD2
abundance: few
v_gene: TRBV7-3
j_gene: TRBJ2-3
CDR3nt: TGTGCCAGCAGCTTAAGGGGCGGGAGGGGCACAGATACGCAGTATTTT
CDR3aa: CASSLRGGRGTDTQYF

d_gene: TRBD2
abundance: few
v_gene: TRBV18
j_gene: TRBJ2-1
CDR3nt: TGTGCCAGCTCATATAATTCAGGGACTAGCTACAATGAGCAGTTCTTC
CDR3aa: CASSYNSGTSYNEQFF

d_gene: NA
abundance: NA
v_gene: TRBV20-1
j_gene: TRBJ2-7
CDR3nt: TGCAGTGCGGTAGACTTGGACAGATCCTACGAGCAGTACTTC
CDR3aa: CSAVDLDRSYEQYF

d_gene: TRBD2
abundance: few
v_gene: TRBV27
j_gene: TRBJ2-3
CDR3nt: TGTGCCAGCAGTTTATTGGGGGGGTCGGGCACAGATACGCAGTATTTT
CDR3aa: CASSLLGGSGTDTQYF

d_gene: NA
abundance: few
v_gene: TRBV20-1
j_gene: TRBJ2-5
CDR3nt: TGCAGTGCTAGGAGGTTAAGGGAGACCCAGTACTTC
CDR3aa: CSARRLRETQYF

d_gene: NA
abundance: few
v_gene: TRBV5-8
j_gene: TRBJ2-2
CDR3nt: TGTGCCAGCAGCTTGGAGTACGGGGAGCTGTTTTTT
CDR3aa: CASSLEYGELFF

d_gene: TRBD1
abundance: few
v_gene: TRBV20-1
j_gene: TRBJ2-3
CDR3nt: TGCAGTGCTAGGAGGGACAGGGCCACAGATACGCAGTATTTT
CDR3aa: CSARRDRATDTQYF

d_gene: NA
abundance: few
v_gene: TRBV5-5
j_gene: TRBJ2-7
CDR3nt: TGTGCCAGCAGCCCCCGGGCCGATGTCCACGAGCAGTACTTC
CDR3aa: CASSPRADVHEQYF

d_gene: TRBD2
abundance: NA
v_gene: TRBV10-3
j_gene: TRBJ2-5
CDR3nt: TGTGCCATCAGTGAGTTAGCGGGAGGGACCCAAGAGACCCAGTACTTC
CDR3aa: CAISELAGGTQETQYF

d_gene: NA
abundance: NA
v_gene: TRBV20-1
j_gene: TRBJ2-5
CDR3nt: TGCAGTGTTCGTCGGGGGACCCAAGAGACCCAGTACTTC
CDR3aa: CSVRRGTQETQYF

d_gene: NA
abundance: many
v_gene: TRBV12-3/TRBV12-4
j_gene: TRBJ2-3
CDR3nt: TGTGCCAGCAGTTTATTGTCTCTGAGCACAGATACGCAGTATTTT
CDR3aa: CASSLLSLSTDTQYF

d_gene: NA
abundance: NA
v_gene: TRBV20-1
j_gene: TRBJ1-3
CDR3nt: TGCAGTGCTAGAGAGCGGGGCGCCGGAAACACCATATATTTT
CDR3aa: CSARERGAGNTIYF

d_gene: TRBD1
abundance: NA
v_gene: TRBV7-9
j_gene: TRBJ1-3
CDR3nt: TGTGCCAGCAGAGACAGGGTAGGCGGAAACACCATATATTTT
CDR3aa: CASRDRVGGNTIYF

d_gene: NA
abundance: few
v_gene: TRBV12-3/TRBV12-4
j_gene: TRBJ2-3
CDR3nt: TGTGCCAGCATCCTCCCCGGGACCCAAAGCCAGTATTTT
CDR3aa: CASILPGTQSQYF

d_gene: TRBD2
abundance: NA
v_gene: TRBV5-6
j_gene: TRBJ2-5
CDR3nt: TGTGCCAGCAGCCTGCGGGGGAACTTCGGAAAAGAGACCCAGTACTTC
CDR3aa: CASSLRGNFGKETQYF

d_gene: NA
abundance: NA
v_gene: TRBV30
j_gene: TRBJ2-7
CDR3nt: TGTGCCTGGAGCAGCGACTCCGGCCCATCCTACGAGCAGTACTTC
CDR3aa: CAWSSDSGPSYEQYF

d_gene: NA
abundance: many
v_gene: TRBV12-3/TRBV12-4
j_gene: TRBJ1-2
CDR3nt: TGTGCCAGCAGTTTAACAGGGAGCTATGGCTACACCTTC
CDR3aa: CASSLTGSYGYTF

d_gene: NA
abundance: few
v_gene: TRBV10-3
j_gene: TRBJ1-2
CDR3nt: TGTGCCATCAGTGGTGACAGGAACTATGGCTACACCTTC
CDR3aa: CAISGDRNYGYTF

d_gene: NA
abundance: NA
v_gene: TRBV5-1
j_gene: TRBJ1-5
CDR3nt: TGCGCCAGCAGCCCGGAGGTCGGGGATCAGCCCCAGCATTTT
CDR3aa: CASSPEVGDQPQHF

d_gene: NA
abundance: NA
v_gene: TRBV5-5
j_gene: TRBJ2-2
CDR3nt: TGTGCCAGCACCCCCGGCCGTACGAACACCGGGGAGCTGTTTTTT
CDR3aa: CASTPGRTNTGELFF

d_gene: NA
abundance: NA
v_gene: TRBV12-3/TRBV12-4
j_gene: TRBJ1-5
CDR3nt: TGTGCCAGCACCGGGCAGAACAATCAGCCCCAGCATTTT
CDR3aa: CASTGQNNQPQHF

d_gene: TRBD2
abundance: many
v_gene: TRBV6-2/TRBV6-3
j_gene: TRBJ2-3
CDR3nt: TGTGCCAGCAGTCCACTAGCGAGATTTAGCCCGAAGTATTTT
CDR3aa: CASSPLARFSPKYF

d_gene: TRBD2
abundance: few
v_gene: TRBV5-1
j_gene: TRBJ2-3
CDR3nt: TGCGCCAGCAGCTCAAGACCTGGACTAGCGGGGGTAGATACGCAGTATTTT
CDR3aa: CASSSRPGLAGVDTQYF

d_gene: TRBD1
abundance: few
v_gene: TRBV4-1
j_gene: TRBJ2-7
CDR3nt: TGCGCCAGCAGCCTCCGGGACAGGGGGGTGGACGAGCAGTACTTC
CDR3aa: CASSLRDRGVDEQYF

d_gene: NA
abundance: NA
v_gene: TRBV6-1
j_gene: TRBJ1-4
CDR3nt: TGTGCCAGCAGATCCCCGTTGGGTAATGAAAAACTGTTTTTT
CDR3aa: CASRSPLGNEKLFF

d_gene: TRBD2
abundance: few
v_gene: TRBV5-1
j_gene: TRBJ2-3
CDR3nt: TGCGCCAGCAGACCGACTAGCGGGGCGGGAGATACGCAGTATTTT
CDR3aa: CASRPTSGAGDTQYF

d_gene: TRBD2
abundance: NA
v_gene: TRBV9
j_gene: TRBJ2-5
CDR3nt: TGTGCCAGCAGCGCAAGTAGCGGGAGCCAAGAGACCCAGTACTTC
CDR3aa: CASSASSGSQETQYF

d_gene: NA
abundance: few
v_gene: TRBV28
j_gene: TRBJ1-1
CDR3nt: TGTGCCAGTACCGGGGCGGGGGTAAACACTGAAGCTTTCTTT
CDR3aa: CASTGAGVNTEAFF

d_gene: NA
abundance: NA
v_gene: TRBV29-1
j_gene: TRBJ2-5
CDR3nt: TGCAGCGGGAGCCCGGGTGTGGAGACCCAGTACTTC
CDR3aa: CSGSPGVETQYF

d_gene: NA
abundance: NA
v_gene: TRBV2
j_gene: TRBJ2-5
CDR3nt: TGTGCCAGCAGTGAGAAGGCCTACAGGACGGAGACCCAGTACTTC
CDR3aa: CASSEKAYRTETQYF

d_gene: NA
abundance: NA
v_gene: TRBV11-2
j_gene: TRBJ2-3
CDR3nt: TGTGCCAGCAGCTTAAGAGCCGGGCCTGAAGATACGCAGTATTTT
CDR3aa: CASSLRAGPEDTQYF

d_gene: TRBD2
abundance: few
v_gene: TRBV6-5
j_gene: TRBJ2-1
CDR3nt: TGTGCCAGCAGTTACTCTGGGACTAGCAGCTACAATGAGCAGTTCTTC
CDR3aa: CASSYSGTSSYNEQFF

d_gene: NA
abundance: NA
v_gene: TRBV29-1
j_gene: TRBJ2-2
CDR3nt: TGCAGCGTTGATGCGGGAACGAACACCGGGGAGCTGTTTTTT
CDR3aa: CSVDAGTNTGELFF

d_gene: NA
abundance: NA
v_gene: TRBV5-1
j_gene: TRBJ1-5
CDR3nt: TGCGCCAGCAGCTTGGAAGGGGGTGGGTATCAGCCCCAGCATTTT
CDR3aa: CASSLEGGGYQPQHF

d_gene: NA
abundance: NA
v_gene: TRBV29-1
j_gene: TRBJ1-1
CDR3nt: TGCAGCGTTCGAGGGGGGGTCACTGAAGCTTTCTTT
CDR3aa: CSVRGGVTEAFF

d_gene: NA
abundance: few
v_gene: TRBV7-2
j_gene: TRBJ2-5
CDR3nt: TGTGCCAGCAGCTTATTAGGGACGGAGACCCAGTACTTC
CDR3aa: CASSLLGTETQYF

d_gene: NA
abundance: NA
v_gene: TRBV2
j_gene: TRBJ2-1
CDR3nt: TGTGCCAGCAGTGCCGGCGGGTCCGACAATGAGCAGTTCTTC
CDR3aa: CASSAGGSDNEQFF

d_gene: NA
abundance: few
v_gene: TRBV10-2
j_gene: TRBJ2-3
CDR3nt: TGCGCCAGCAGTTCTGGGTCTCCAGATACGCAGTATTTT
CDR3aa: CASSSGSPDTQYF

d_gene: TRBD1
abundance: NA
v_gene: TRBV12-3/TRBV12-4
j_gene: TRBJ1-5
CDR3nt: TGTGCCAGCAGTTCTGGGACAGGGGGCGTTCAGAAGCCCCAGCATTTT
CDR3aa: CASSSGTGGVQKPQHF